This T cell receptor (beta chain) was sequenced in a study of OX40 agonist ivuxolimab in advanced cancers. The overall study: Cancers in dose escalation were hepatocellular, melanoma, renal cell and head and neck. Three patients, one with hepatocellular carcinoma and two with cutaneous melanoma, achieved partial responses.

The assay was immunoSEQ multiplex PCR, and TCRdb's table has in-frame clones only and misses some. The sample holds some 66,000 clones, roughly 80% seen once. This CDR3 is 15 amino acids long. Trimming took off 6 bases at V and 3 bases at J, with 18 bases between the two ends. Germline CDR1 is SQVTM and CDR2 is ANQGSEA. Sequenced here: CD4+ or CD8+ T cells sorted from blood, sampled in a trial of the OX40 agonist ivuxolimab. This chain links TRBV29-1 with TRBJ1-3; D is possibly TRBD1 (6 bases). This receptor was taken from an adult with an advanced solid tumor such as melanoma, head and neck, liver or kidney cancer. The CDR3 DNA sequence: TGCAGCGTGACTGGGGTGGCAGGGGTTGGAAACACCATATATTTT. Protein product: CSVTGVAGVGNTIYF.